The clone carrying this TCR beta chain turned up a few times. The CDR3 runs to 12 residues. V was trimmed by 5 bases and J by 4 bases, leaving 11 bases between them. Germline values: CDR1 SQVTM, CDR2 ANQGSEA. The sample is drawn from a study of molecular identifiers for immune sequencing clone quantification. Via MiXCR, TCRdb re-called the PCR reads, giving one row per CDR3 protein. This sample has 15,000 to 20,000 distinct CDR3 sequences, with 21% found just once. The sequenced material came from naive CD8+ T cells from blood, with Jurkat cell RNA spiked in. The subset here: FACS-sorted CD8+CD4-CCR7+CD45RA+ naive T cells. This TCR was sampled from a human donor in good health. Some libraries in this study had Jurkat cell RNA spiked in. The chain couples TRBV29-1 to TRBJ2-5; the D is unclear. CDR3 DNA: TGCAGCGTTCCGGTCCCACGAGAGACCCAGTACTTC. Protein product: CSVPVPRETQYF.